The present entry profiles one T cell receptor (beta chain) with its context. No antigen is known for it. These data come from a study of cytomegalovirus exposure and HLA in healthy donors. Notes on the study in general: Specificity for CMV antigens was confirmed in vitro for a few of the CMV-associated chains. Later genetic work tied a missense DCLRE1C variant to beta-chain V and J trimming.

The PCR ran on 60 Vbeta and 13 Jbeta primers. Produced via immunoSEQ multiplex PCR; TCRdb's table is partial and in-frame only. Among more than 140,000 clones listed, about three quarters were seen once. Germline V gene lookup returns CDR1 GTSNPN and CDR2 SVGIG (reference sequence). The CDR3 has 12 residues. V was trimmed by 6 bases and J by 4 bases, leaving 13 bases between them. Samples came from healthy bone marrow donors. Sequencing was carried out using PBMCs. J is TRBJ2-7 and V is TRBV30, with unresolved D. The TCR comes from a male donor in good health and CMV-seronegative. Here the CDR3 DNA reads TGTGCCTGTCAACCCAGCGTGTACGAGCAGTACTTC. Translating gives CACQPSVYEQYF.